This passage covers 5 T cell receptor beta chains from one sample sequenced in a study of T cells after yellow fever vaccination. Each CDR3 protein is one row after TCRdb ran MiXCR on the 5' RACE reads. The sample lists 450,000 to 650,000 distinct CDR3 sequences, 13% seen once, with over 11% in the top ten. Here the sequenced sample was PBMCs, taken on the day of the yellow fever booster vaccination. The receptors come from a man aged 30 to 45 who received the YFV17D yellow fever vaccine.

This clonotype was seen a few times. The chain is built from TRBV4-2 and TRBJ2-7; 7 bases agree with TRBD2. The CDR3 runs to 15 residues. V was pared by 0 bases and J by 5 bases, with 7 bases of the junction left unmatched. CDR1 and CDR2 (germline): LGHNA, YNFKEQ. CDR3 DNA sequence: TGTGCCAGCAGCCAAGATTTACTAGCGAGCAACGAGCAGTACTTC. Protein sequence: CASSQDLLASNEQYF.

Many counts were recorded for this clonotype. The CDR3 DNA follows: TGTGCCAGCAGTTTAACCCGCCGCGGCTATGGCTACACCTTC. This encodes CASSLTRRGYGYTF. This chain joins TRBV12-3 or TRBV12-4 and TRBJ1-2, with unresolved D. CDR3 length: 14 residues. V lost 2 bases, J lost 4 bases, and 11 bases lay in between.

The table lists this clonotype with a few counts. This sequence joins TRBV12-3 or TRBV12-4 and TRBJ2-2, with D possibly matching TRBD1 (6 bases). Trimming removed 5 bases at V and 5 bases at J, with 12 bases between. The CDR3 extends over 14 amino acids. The CDR3 spells CASSTTGMTGELFF. CDR3 nucleotide sequence: TGTGCCAGCAGTACTACAGGGATGACCGGGGAGCTGTTTTTT.

This clonotype was found many times. The CDR3 sequence is CASSETGELFF. The CDR3 coding sequence is TGTGCCAGCAGCGAAACCGGGGAGCTGTTTTTT. This chain links TRBV12-3 or TRBV12-4 with TRBJ2-2; D remains unclear. This CDR3 spans 11 amino acids. The V end lost 6 bases, the J end lost 5 bases, and 4 bases lay between the germline ends.

About this clonotype: A much larger clone lies one base from this, so it may be a read error. The V gene is TRBV6-5, the J gene TRBJ2-7; 7 nucleotides agree with TRBD2. The CDR3 totals 15 residues. Germline-derived CDR1 and CDR2 are MNHEY and SVGAGI. In nucleotides, the CDR3 is TGTGCCAGCAGTTACTCTGCTAGCGGCGCCTACGAGGAGTACTTC. Its protein product is CASSYSASGAYEEYF.